The 13 T cell receptor beta chains given below trace back to one sample, sequenced in a study of cytomegalovirus exposure and HLA in healthy donors. It was with 60 Vbeta and 13 Jbeta primers that the PCR ran. Repertoires were generated with immunoSEQ multiplex PCR, while TCRdb's copy carries only in-frame clones and drops some. The table has around 160,000 clones, roughly 74% seen once. The sequencing sample was made of PBMCs. The receptors derive from a male donor in good health and CMV-seronegative.

The table lists this clone with a few counts. The V and J genes are TRBV13 and TRBJ1-5; D is perhaps TRBD1 (5 bases). This CDR3 is built from 14 residues. Looked up from germline, CDR1 is PRHDT and CDR2 is FYEKMQ (reference sequence). V was cut by 5 bases and J by 4 bases, with 12 bases left in between. CDR3 coding DNA: TGTGCCAGCAGCGAAGGACAAATTAATCAGCCCCAGCATTTT. It specifies CASSEGQINQPQHF.

A word on this clone: The same CDR3 arises from other DNA sequences in this sample as well. The V call is TRBV18, the J call TRBJ2-5; D ambiguous. Germline V lookup: CDR1 KGHSH, CDR2 LQKENI. The CDR3 consists of 13 residues. V lost 0 bases, J lost 2 bases, and 4 bases lay in between. The CDR3 sequence is CASSPPSQETQYF. The CDR3 nucleotides read TGTGCCAGCTCACCACCTTCACAAGAGACCCAGTACTTC.

V is TRBV19 and J is TRBJ2-1, with 8 bases that match TRBD1. V lost 7 bases, J lost 7 bases, and 9 bases stayed unmatched. Germline loops: CDR1 LNHDA, CDR2 SQIVND (reference sequence). The length of the CDR3 is 14 residues. CDR3 sequence (DNA): TGTGCCAGTACCCGGACAGGGCCAGGGAATGAGCAGTTCTTC. Translating gives CASTRTGPGNEQFF.

DNA for the CDR3: TGCGCCAGCAGCCATAGACACGGGGGCAATCAGCCCCAGCATTTT. It is translated as CASSHRHGGNQPQHF. This chain links TRBV4-3 with TRBJ1-5; D remains unclear. CDR3 size: 15 residues. The V and J ends lost 3 bases and 2 bases respectively, with 11 bases between them. Germline V gives CDR1 LGHNA, CDR2 YSLEER.

Only a few counts were recorded for this clone. This chain links TRBV11-2 with TRBJ2-7; D call uncertain. V was clipped by 0 bases and J by 7 bases, with 7 bases between them. Germline V lookup: CDR1 SGHAT, CDR2 FQNNGV. The CDR3 is 12 amino acids. The CDR3 nucleotides are TGTGCCAGCAGCTTAGACGGCGGTGAGCAGTACTTC. It specifies CASSLDGGEQYF.

V gene TRBV5-1 combines with J gene TRBJ2-1, with TRBD2 matching over 11 bases. The CDR3 spans 15 residues. Per germline, CDR1 SGHRS and CDR2 YFSETQ. The V segment lost 1 base and the J segment 7 bases; nucleotides outside the gene matches: 4. Written as DNA, the CDR3 is TGCGCCAGCAGCTTGCAGGTAGCGGGGGGGAATGAGCAGTTCTTC. It is translated as CASSLQVAGGNEQFF.

This chain joins TRBV4-3 and TRBJ2-2; 9 bases fit TRBD1. The trim removed 1 base at V and 5 bases at J, leaving 11 bases unmatched. The CDR3 is 18 residues long. CDR1 is LGHNA and CDR2 is YSLEER in the germline V gene. In nucleotides, the CDR3 is TGCGCCAGCAGCCAAGGAGGGTTCGGGACAGGGAGAACCGGGGAGCTGTTTTTT. This encodes CASSQGGFGTGRTGELFF.

V and J are TRBV7-9 and TRBJ2-7; D unclear. With 3 bases removed from V and 4 bases from J, the gap between germline ends came to 13 bases. In germline, CDR1 is SEHNR, CDR2 FQNEAQ (reference sequence). CDR3 size: 14 residues. The CDR3 here is CASSLVLAEYEQYF. CDR3 nucleotides: TGTGCCAGCAGCTTGGTGTTGGCGGAATACGAGCAGTACTTC.

V and J are TRBV4-2 and TRBJ1-2; TRBD1 might be the D (6 bases). The CDR3 is 15 amino acids. The V gene lost 0 bases and the J gene lost 7 bases, with 15 bases spanning the gap. Germline values: CDR1 LGHNA, CDR2 YNFKEQ. CDR3 protein: CASSQEVGGGCGYTF. The CDR3 DNA is TGTGCCAGCAGCCAAGAAGTAGGGGGAGGGTGTGGCTACACCTTC.

This rearrangement joins TRBV2 to TRBJ2-7; 7 positions agree with TRBD2. The J segment lost 0 bases and the V segment lost 6 bases, leaving 8 bases of the junction unmatched. Per germline, CDR1 SNHLY and CDR2 FYNNEI. The CDR3 sequence is 15 residues long. The CDR3 sequence: CASRRGRTSSYEQYF. CDR3 DNA sequence: TGTGCCAGCAGGCGGGGCCGGACTAGCTCCTACGAGCAGTACTTC.

The chain uses TRBV30 and TRBJ2-6; the D is unclear. Trimming removed 0 bases from V and 0 bases from J, with 12 bases in between. The CDR3 runs to 17 residues. Germline V gene lookup returns CDR1 GTSNPN and CDR2 SVGIG (reference sequence). Here the CDR3 reads CAWSVRRLSSGANVLTF. The CDR3 bases are TGTGCCTGGAGTGTACGCAGACTTAGCTCTGGGGCCAACGTCCTGACTTTC.

This rearrangement joins TRBV7-6 to TRBJ2-7; 8 bases agree with TRBD1. J lost 3 bases, V lost 7 bases, and 5 bases had no gene match. This CDR3 has 13 residues. Germline V CDR1 and CDR2: SGHVS, FNYEAQ. This CDR3 reads CASTPGGYYEQYF. The CDR3 coding sequence is TGTGCCAGCACCCCAGGGGGCTACTACGAGCAGTACTTC. The full variable domain, its missing parts supplied by reference TRBV7-6 and TRBJ2-7, is GAGVSQSPRYKVTKRGQDVALRCDPISGHVSLYWYRQALGQGPEFLTYFNYEAQQDKSGLPNDRFSAERPEGSISTLTIQRTEQRDSAMYRCASTPGGYYEQYFGPGTRLTVT.

The genes are TRBV5-3 and TRBJ1-1; TRBD1 might be the D (5 bases). TRBV5-3 is an ORF, and what it does is uncertain. This CDR3 is built from 15 residues. Trimming cost V 3 bases and J 1 base, with 13 bases left between them. The CDR3, as DNA: TGTGCCAGAAGCTCAGGGTTCTGCCCGAACACTGAAGCTTTCTTT. This translates into CARSSGFCPNTEAFF.